The clone carrying this T cell receptor (beta chain) was seen many times. Its antigen is not known. The data originate from a study of spatial heterogeneity in lung cancer. Study information: TCR and UMI combinations that were unique each appeared, on average, more than ten times in raw reads.

One entry per CDR3 protein, called by TCRdb with MiXCR from the 5' RACE reads. Of about 9,800 distinct CDR3 sequences detected, 6% to 7% appear once; the ten largest clones hold 10%. Trimming stripped 8 bases from V and 3 bases from J, with 8 bases between. The CDR3 sequence is 11 residues long. Stated time point: sample taken at primary tumor resection. Researchers sequenced whole RNA taken from tumor, nontumor lung or frozen PBMC without sorting. Study outcomes and limitations: Mutation tallies in tumors tracked expanded intratumoral alpha and beta TCR counts.

The source material was lung tumor tissue, sampled at surgery. This sequence was found in a male donor with early-stage non-small cell lung cancer. The chain carries TRBV12-3 or TRBV12-4 and TRBJ2-7, with a possible D match to TRBD1 (6 bases). DNA of the CDR3: TGTGCCAGCTCGGACAGCTACGAGCAGTACTTC. It translates to CASSDSYEQYF.